The sequence of this T cell receptor beta chain was determined in a study of regulatory T cells in long-lasting Graves disease. Study summary: Newly diagnosed Graves' patients had taken antithyroid drugs under 3 months. Overall study findings and caveats: The small sample size may have reduced accuracy. Public clonotype sharing was higher in persistent than newly diagnosed patients.

This CDR3 contains 15 residues. Trimming pared 0 bases from V and 0 bases from J, leaving 9 bases between. Germline CDR1 and CDR2: SGHVS and FQNEAQ. CDR3 regions were amplified by Arm-PCR using iRepertoire HTBI primers to build TCR beta libraries. TCRdb redid the calling of the multiplex PCR reads with MiXCR, one entry per CDR3 protein. The sample lists 530,000 or so distinct CDR3 sequences, 16% occurring once. This clonotype was found many times. Its antigen is unidentified. As for time point: newly diagnosed GD, antithyroid drugs for less than 3 months. Construction of the TCR library relied on RNA isolated from PBMCs. Patients with Graves' disease were diagnosed by American Thyroid Association guidelines. The same data also contributed to another study, on T cells in Graves' hyperthyroidism and ophthalmopathy.

The sequence was obtained from a man aged 18 to 29 with Graves disease. The rearrangement joins TRBV7-8 to TRBJ2-7; D is unresolved. Specimen: peripheral blood mononuclear cells (PBMCs), collected at new diagnosis, from a patient treated with antithyroid drugs. The CDR3 DNA reads TGTGCCAGCAGCTTAGCTGGGGTGGCCTCCTACGAGCAGTACTTC. Amino acids: CASSLAGVASYEQYF.